The following is a T cell receptor (beta chain) sequence with its context. The repertoire was sequenced with immunoSEQ multiplex PCR; TCRdb's copy has only in-frame clones and lacks some. Of some 1 million clones listed, roughly 70% are singletons. This sample was included in a study of shared clonotypes between healthy human individuals. CDR3 length equals 14 residues. J was trimmed by 3 bases and V by 7 bases; bases with no gene match: 7. The germline V gene encodes CDR1 LNHDA and CDR2 SQIVND (reference sequence). This TCR derives from a young man in good health. The V call is TRBV19, the J call TRBJ2-7; 9 nucleotides agree with TRBD2. What was sequenced was memory CD4+ T cells sorted from blood. Subset: CD45RA-negative fraction. The CDR3 sequence is CASKAGGTNYEQYF. The DNA of the CDR3 is TGTGCCAGTAAGGCGGGAGGGACAAACTACGAGCAGTACTTC.